The TCR beta chain under discussion was sequenced for a study of early T cells in non-severe SARS-CoV-2 infection. Study summary: Investigators sequenced bulk RNA drawn from unsorted whole blood, and chains remained unpaired.

This CDR3 contains 15 residues. Germline CDR1 reads SGHAT; CDR2 reads FQNNGV. V shed 5 bases and J 4 bases; nucleotides not matched to a gene: 10. Study-level findings and limits: Sequences matched to VDJdb favored anti-spike CD8 responses, while private and CD4 specificities were missed.

Concerning this clonotype: Its specificity is unknown.

Separate cDNA molecules each had unique molecular identifiers attached to them. TCRdb ran MiXCR on the 5' RACE reads and lists one entry per CDR3 protein. The sample shows about 100,000 distinct CDR3 sequences, 13% of them seen only once. This receptor was identified in an adult who was a healthcare worker with PCR-confirmed SARS-CoV-2 infection or an uninfected control (not recorded which). The rearrangement links TRBV11-2 to TRBJ1-2; 7 bases line up with TRBD1. The sequenced sample was whole blood. The CDR3 bases are TGTGCCAGCAGCCCGAGGGACAGCTCGTTCTATGGCTACACCTTC. The encoded protein is CASSPRDSSFYGYTF.